Here is one T cell receptor beta chain with its context. What it binds is not known. This sample was taken from a study of cytomegalovirus exposure and HLA in healthy donors. Overall study context: There were 350 to 450 genotyped donors. Of these, 81% fell in the genetic ancestry cluster associated with self-reported Caucasian donors.

Study-level results: Most of the TCR beta V segments (in an earlier analysis) were productive either about 87% or about 30% of the time. What a later analysis reportedly showed was that an Asian-associated ancestry cluster had fewer N-insertions than the approximately 670-donor mean.

V trimming: 4 bases; J trimming: 6 bases; junction bases outside the gene matches: 6. The germline V gene encodes CDR1 MDHEN and CDR2 SYDVKM. CDR3 length equals 14 residues. The study ran its PCR with 60 Vbeta and 13 Jbeta primers. The protocol was immunoSEQ multiplex PCR, while the TCRdb copy is restricted to in-frame clones and leaves out a portion. The table includes 130,000 to 150,000 clones, around 84% detected once. The chain employs TRBV28 and TRBJ1-1, with 9 bases identical to TRBD1. Sequencing was done on a sample of PBMCs. This TCR came from a man aged 40-50 years in good health and CMV-seropositive. The CDR3 sequence is CASSSGQGTSEAFF. CDR3 bases: TGTGCCAGCAGTTCCGGACAGGGGACCTCTGAAGCTTTCTTT.